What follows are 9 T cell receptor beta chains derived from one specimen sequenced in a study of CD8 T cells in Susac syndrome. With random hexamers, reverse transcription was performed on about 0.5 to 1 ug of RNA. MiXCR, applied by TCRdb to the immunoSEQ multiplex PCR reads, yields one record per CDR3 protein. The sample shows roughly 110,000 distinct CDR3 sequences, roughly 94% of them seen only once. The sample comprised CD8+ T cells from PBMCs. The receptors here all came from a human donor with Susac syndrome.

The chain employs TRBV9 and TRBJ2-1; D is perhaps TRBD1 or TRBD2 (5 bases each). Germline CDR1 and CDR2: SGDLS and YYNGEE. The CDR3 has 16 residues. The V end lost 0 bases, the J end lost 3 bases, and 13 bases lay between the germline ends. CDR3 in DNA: TGTGCCAGCAGCGTAGAGTCTGGGGGTGACTACAATGAGCAGTTCTTC. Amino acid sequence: CASSVESGGDYNEQFF.

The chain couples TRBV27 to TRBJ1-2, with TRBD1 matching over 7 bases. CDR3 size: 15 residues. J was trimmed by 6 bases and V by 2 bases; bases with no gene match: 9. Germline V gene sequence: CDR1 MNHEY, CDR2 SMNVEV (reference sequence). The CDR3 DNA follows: TGTGCCAGCAGTTTAGGAGGGGGCGCGAAGAATGGCTACACCTTC. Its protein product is CASSLGGGAKNGYTF.

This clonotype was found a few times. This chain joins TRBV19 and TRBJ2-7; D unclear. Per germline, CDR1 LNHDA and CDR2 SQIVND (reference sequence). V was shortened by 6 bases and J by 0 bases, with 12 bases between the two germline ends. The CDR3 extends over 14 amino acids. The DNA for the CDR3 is TGTGCCAGTAGCGGGCCATCGAGCTCCTACGAGCAGTACTTC. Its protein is CASSGPSSSYEQYF. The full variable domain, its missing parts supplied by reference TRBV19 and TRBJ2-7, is DGGITQSPKYLFRKEGQNVTLSCEQNLNHDAMYWYRQDPGQGLRLIYYSQIVNDFQKGDIAEGYSVSREKKESFPLTVTSAQKNPTAFYLCASSGPSSSYEQYFGPGTRLTVT.

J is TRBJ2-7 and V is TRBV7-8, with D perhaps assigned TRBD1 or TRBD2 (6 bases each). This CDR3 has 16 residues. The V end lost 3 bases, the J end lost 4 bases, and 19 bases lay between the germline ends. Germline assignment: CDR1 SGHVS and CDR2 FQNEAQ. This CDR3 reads CASSFGGLTHGYEQYF. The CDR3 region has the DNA TGTGCCAGCAGCTTCGGGGGCCTCACACACGGATACGAGCAGTACTTC.

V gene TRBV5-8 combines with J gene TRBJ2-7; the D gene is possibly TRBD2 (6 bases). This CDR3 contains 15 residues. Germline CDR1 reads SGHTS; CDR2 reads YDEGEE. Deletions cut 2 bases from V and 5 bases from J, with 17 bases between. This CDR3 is CASSFGTLIPDEQYF. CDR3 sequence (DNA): TGTGCCAGCAGCTTTGGGACTCTCATCCCCGACGAGCAGTACTTC. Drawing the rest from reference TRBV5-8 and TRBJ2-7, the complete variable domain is EAGVTQSPTHLIKTRGQQATLRCSPISGHTSVYWYQQALGLGLQFLLWYDEGEERNRGNFPPRFSGRQFPNYSSELNVNALELEDSALYLCASSFGTLIPDEQYFGPGTRLTVT.

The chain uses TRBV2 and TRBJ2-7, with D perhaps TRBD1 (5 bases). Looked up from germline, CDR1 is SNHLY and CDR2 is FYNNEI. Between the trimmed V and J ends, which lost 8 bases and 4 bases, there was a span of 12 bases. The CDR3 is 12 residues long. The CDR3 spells CASEQGGYEQYF. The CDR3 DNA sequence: TGTGCCAGCGAGCAGGGCGGATACGAGCAGTACTTC.

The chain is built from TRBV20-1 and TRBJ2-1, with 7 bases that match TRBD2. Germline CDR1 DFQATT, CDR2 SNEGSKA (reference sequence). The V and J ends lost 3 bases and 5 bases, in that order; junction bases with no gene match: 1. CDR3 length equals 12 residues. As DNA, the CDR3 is TGCAGTGCTAGGGGACTACACAATGAGCAGTTCTTC. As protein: CSARGLHNEQFF.

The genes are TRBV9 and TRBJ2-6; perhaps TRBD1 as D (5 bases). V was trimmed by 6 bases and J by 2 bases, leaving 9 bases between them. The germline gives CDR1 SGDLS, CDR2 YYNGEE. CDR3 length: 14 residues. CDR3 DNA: TGTGCCAGCACCCAAGGGGCTGGGGCCAACGTCCTGACTTTC. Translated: CASTQGAGANVLTF.

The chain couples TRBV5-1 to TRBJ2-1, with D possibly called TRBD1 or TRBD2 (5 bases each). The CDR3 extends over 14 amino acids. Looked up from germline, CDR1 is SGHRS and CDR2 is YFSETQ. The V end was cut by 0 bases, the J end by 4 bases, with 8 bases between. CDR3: CASSLDGAYNEQFF. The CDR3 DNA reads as TGCGCCAGCAGCTTGGACGGGGCATACAATGAGCAGTTCTTC.